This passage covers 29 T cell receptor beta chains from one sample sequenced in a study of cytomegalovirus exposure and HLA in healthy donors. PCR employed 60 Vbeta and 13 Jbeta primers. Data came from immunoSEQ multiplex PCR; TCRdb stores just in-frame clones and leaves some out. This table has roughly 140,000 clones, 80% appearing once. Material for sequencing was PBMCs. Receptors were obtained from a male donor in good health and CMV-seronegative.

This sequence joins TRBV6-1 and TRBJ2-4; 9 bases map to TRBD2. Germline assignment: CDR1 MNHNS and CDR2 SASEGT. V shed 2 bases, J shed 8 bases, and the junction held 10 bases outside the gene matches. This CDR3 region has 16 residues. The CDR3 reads CASSEYRRGGPDIQYF. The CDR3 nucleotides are TGTGCCAGCAGTGAATACCGGCGGGGGGGCCCGGACATTCAGTACTTC.

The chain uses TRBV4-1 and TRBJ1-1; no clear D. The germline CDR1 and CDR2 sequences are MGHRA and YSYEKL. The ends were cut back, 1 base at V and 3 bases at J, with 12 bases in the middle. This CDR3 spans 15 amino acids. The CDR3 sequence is CASSQVNVRDTEAFF. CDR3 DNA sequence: TGCGCCAGCAGCCAAGTCAATGTTCGGGACACTGAAGCTTTCTTT.

In DNA form, the CDR3 reads TGTGCCAGCAGTTCTCCGGGAGCCGGAAACACCATATATTTT. Translating gives CASSSPGAGNTIYF. The chain couples TRBV28 to TRBJ1-3, with D unresolved. The CDR3 totals 14 residues. Germline CDR1 reads MDHEN; CDR2 reads SYDVKM. V lost 4 bases and J lost 4, with 11 bases in between.

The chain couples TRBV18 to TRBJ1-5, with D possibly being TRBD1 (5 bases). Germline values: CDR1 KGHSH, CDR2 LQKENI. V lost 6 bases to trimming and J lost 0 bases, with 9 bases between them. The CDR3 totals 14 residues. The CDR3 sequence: CASSDRDSNQPQHF. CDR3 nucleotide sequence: TGTGCCAGCTCCGACAGAGATAGCAATCAGCCCCAGCATTTT. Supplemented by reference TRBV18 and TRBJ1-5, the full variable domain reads NAGVMQNPRHLVRRRGQEARLRCSPMKGHSHVYWYRQLPEEGLKFMVYLQKENIIDESGMPKERFSAEFPKEGPSILRIQQVVRGDSAAYFCASSDRDSNQPQHFGDGTRLSIL.

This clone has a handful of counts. CDR3 nucleotides: TGTGCCAGCAGCGCCGACAGGGGGTCGCACAATGAGCAGTTCTTC. Translated: CASSADRGSHNEQFF. V usage is TRBV7-2 and J usage is TRBJ2-1; 9 bases line up with TRBD1. The CDR3 length is 15 residues. V was pared by 5 bases and J by 5 bases, with 7 bases of the junction left unmatched. Germline CDR1 SGHTA, CDR2 FQGNSA.

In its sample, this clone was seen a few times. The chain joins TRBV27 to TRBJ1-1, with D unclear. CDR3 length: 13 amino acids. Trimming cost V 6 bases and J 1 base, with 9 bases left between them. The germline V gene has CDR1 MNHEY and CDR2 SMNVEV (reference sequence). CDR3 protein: CASSSGWNTEAFF. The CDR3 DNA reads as TGTGCCAGCAGCTCCGGGTGGAACACTGAAGCTTTCTTT.

The CDR3 is CASSVGVGANTEAFF. CDR3 coding DNA: TGTGCCAGCAGTGTAGGAGTTGGAGCGAACACTGAAGCTTTCTTT. This sequence joins TRBV6-1 and TRBJ1-1; D unclear. The ends were cut back, 4 bases at V and 1 base at J, with 13 bases in the middle. The CDR3 is made up of 15 amino acids. CDR1 and CDR2 from the germline V gene are MNHNS and SASEGT.

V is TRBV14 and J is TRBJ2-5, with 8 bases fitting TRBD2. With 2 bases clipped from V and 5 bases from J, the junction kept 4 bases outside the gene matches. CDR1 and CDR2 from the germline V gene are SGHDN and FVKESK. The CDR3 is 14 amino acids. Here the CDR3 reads CASSQYGGGETQYF. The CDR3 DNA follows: TGTGCCAGCAGCCAATATGGCGGGGGGGAGACCCAGTACTTC. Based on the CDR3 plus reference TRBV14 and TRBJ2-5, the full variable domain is EAGVTQFPSHSVIEKGQTVTLRCDPISGHDNLYWYRRVMGKEIKFLLHFVKESKQDESGMPNNRFLAERTGGTYSTLKVQPAELEDSGVYFCASSQYGGGETQYFGPGTRLLVL.

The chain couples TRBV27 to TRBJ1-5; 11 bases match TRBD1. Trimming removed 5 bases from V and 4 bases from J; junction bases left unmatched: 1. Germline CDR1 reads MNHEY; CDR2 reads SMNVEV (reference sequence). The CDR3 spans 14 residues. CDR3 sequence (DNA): TGTGCCAGCAGTCGGGACAGGGGGAATCAGCCCCAGCATTTT. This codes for CASSRDRGNQPQHF.

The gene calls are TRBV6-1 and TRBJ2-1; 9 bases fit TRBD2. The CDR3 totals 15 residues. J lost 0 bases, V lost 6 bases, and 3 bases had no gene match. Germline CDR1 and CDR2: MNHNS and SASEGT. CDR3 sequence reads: CASRAGGSSYNEQFF. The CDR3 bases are TGTGCCAGCAGGGCGGGGGGGAGCTCCTACAATGAGCAGTTCTTC.

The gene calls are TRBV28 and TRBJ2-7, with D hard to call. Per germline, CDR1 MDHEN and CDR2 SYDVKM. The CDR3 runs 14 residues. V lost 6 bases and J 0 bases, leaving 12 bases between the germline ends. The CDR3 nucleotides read TGTGCCAGCAGCCCCGCCGGCGGCTCCTACGAGCAGTACTTC. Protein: CASSPAGGSYEQYF.

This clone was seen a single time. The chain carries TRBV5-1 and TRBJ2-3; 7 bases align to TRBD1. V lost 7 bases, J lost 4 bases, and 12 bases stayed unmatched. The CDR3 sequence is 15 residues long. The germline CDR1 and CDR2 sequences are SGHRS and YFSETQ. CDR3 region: CASAIPDREPDTQYF. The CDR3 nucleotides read TGCGCCAGCGCCATCCCCGACAGGGAACCAGATACGCAGTATTTT.

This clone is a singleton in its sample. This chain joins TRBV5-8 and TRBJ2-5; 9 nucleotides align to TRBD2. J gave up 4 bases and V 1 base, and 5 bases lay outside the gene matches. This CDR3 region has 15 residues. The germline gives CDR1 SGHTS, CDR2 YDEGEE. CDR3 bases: TGTGCCAGCAGCTTGACGGCGGGGGGGTCAGAGACCCAGTACTTC. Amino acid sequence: CASSLTAGGSETQYF.

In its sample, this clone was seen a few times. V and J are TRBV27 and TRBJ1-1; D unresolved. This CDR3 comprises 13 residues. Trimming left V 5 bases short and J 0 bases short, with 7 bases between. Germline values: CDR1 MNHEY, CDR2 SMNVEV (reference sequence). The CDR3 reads CASSITVNTEAFF. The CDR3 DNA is TGTGCCAGCAGTATAACAGTGAACACTGAAGCTTTCTTT.

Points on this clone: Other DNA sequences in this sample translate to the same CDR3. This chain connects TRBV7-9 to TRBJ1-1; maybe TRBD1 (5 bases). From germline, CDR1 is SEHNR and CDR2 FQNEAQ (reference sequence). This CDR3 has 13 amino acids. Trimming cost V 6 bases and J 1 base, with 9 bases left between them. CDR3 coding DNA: TGTGCCAGCAGTCCTAGGGGGAACACTGAAGCTTTCTTT. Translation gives CASSPRGNTEAFF.

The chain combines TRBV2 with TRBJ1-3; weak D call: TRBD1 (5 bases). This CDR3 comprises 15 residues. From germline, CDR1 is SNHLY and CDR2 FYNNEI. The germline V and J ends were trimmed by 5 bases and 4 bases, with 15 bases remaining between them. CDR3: CASSPREESGNTIYF. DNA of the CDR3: TGTGCCAGCAGTCCCAGGGAGGAGTCCGGAAACACCATATATTTT.

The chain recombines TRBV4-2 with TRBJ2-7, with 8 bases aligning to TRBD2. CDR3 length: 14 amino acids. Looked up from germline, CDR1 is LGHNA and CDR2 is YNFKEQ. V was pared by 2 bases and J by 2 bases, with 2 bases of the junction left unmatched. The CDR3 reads CASSQSGGAYEQYF. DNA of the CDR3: TGTGCCAGCAGCCAAAGCGGGGGTGCCTACGAGCAGTACTTC.

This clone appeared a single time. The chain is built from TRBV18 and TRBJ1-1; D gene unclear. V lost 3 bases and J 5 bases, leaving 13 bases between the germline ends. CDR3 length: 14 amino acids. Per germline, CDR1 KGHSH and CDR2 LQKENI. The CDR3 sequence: CASSPPYKTTEAFF. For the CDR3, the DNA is TGTGCCAGCTCACCCCCTTATAAAACAACTGAAGCTTTCTTT.

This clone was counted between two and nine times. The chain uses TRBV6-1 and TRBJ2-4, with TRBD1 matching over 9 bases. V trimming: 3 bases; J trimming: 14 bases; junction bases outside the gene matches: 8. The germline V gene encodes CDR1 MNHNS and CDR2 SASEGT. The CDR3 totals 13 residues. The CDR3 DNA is TGTGCCAGCAGTGAGGGGAAGGACAGGGGAAAGTACTTC. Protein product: CASSEGKDRGKYF.

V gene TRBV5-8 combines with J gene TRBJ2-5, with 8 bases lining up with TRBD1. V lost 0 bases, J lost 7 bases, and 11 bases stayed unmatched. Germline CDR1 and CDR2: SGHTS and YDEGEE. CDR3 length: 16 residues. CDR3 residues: CASSLGTGRSEGTQYF. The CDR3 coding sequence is TGTGCCAGCAGCTTGGGGACAGGGAGGTCCGAAGGGACCCAGTACTTC.

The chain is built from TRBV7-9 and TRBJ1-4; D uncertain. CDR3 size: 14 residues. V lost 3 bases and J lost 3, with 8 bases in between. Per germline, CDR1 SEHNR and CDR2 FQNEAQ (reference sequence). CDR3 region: CASSFSAANEKLFF. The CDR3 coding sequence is TGTGCCAGCAGCTTCTCGGCGGCTAATGAAAAACTGTTTTTT.

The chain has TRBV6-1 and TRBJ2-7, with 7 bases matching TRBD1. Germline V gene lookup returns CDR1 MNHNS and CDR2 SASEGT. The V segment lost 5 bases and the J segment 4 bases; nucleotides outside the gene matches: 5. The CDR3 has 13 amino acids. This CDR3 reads CASSLDRAYEQYF. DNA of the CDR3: TGTGCCAGCAGTCTAGACAGGGCTTACGAGCAGTACTTC.

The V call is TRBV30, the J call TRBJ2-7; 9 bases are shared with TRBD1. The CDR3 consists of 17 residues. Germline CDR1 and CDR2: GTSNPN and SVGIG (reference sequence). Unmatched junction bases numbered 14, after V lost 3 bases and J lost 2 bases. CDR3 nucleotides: TGTGCCTGGAGAGAGCCAACACTCCGGGACAGGGCCTACGAGCAGTACTTC. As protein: CAWREPTLRDRAYEQYF.

The CDR3 DNA is TGTGCCACCAGGACAGACAGGGGATTTGGAGATACGCAGTATTTT. It specifies CATRTDRGFGDTQYF. The genes are TRBV15 and TRBJ2-3; 8 nucleotides align to TRBD1. The J segment lost 5 bases and the V segment lost 6 bases, leaving 10 bases of the junction unmatched. Germline values: CDR1 LNHNV, CDR2 YYDKDF (reference sequence). The CDR3 consists of 15 residues.

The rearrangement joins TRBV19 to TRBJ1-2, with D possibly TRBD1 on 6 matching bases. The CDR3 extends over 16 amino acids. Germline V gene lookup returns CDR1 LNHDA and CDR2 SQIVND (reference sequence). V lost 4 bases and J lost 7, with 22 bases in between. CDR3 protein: CASSTEPSRGSSGYTF. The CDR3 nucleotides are TGTGCCAGTAGTACCGAGCCGAGCAGGGGATCGAGTGGCTACACCTTC.

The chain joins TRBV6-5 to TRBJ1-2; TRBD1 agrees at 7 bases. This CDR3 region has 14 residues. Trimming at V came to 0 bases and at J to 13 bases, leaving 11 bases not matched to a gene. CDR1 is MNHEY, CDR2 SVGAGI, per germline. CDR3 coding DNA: TGTGCCAGCAGTTACTCGGGGACAGTCGTTTGGGCCACCTTC. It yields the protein CASSYSGTVVWATF.

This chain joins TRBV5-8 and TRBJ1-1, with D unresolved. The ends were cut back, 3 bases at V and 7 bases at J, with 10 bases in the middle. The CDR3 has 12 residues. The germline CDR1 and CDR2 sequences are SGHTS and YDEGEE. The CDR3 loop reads CASSSSGVEAFF. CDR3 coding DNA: TGTGCCAGCAGCTCGTCCGGGGTTGAAGCTTTCTTT.

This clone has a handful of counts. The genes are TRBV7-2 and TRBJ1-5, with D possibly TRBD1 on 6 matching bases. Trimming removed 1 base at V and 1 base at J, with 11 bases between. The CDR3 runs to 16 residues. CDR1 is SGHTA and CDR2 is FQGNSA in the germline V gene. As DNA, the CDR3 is TGTGCCAGCAGCTTAGTTAAGGGGGTGAGCAATCAGCCCCAGCATTTT. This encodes CASSLVKGVSNQPQHF. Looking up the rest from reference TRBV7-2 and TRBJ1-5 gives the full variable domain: GAGVSQSPSNKVTEKGKDVELRCDPISGHTALYWYRQSLGQGLEFLIYFQGNSAPDKSGLPSDRFSAERTGGSVSTLTIQRTQQEDSAVYLCASSLVKGVSNQPQHFGDGTRLSIL.

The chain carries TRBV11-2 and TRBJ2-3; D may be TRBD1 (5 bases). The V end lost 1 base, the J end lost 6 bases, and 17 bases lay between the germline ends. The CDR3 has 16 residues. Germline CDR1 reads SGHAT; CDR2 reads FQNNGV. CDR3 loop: CASSLGYVGVRDTQYF. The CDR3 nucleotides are TGTGCCAGCAGCTTAGGTTATGTAGGGGTCAGGGATACGCAGTATTTT.